What follows describes a single T cell receptor (beta chain). It lacks a known antigen. Base qualities are not at hand, and no much larger clone is one base apart. The data were taken from a study of identical twins (dated by TCRdb to about 2016). At the level of the whole study: To test whether fetal clonotypes persist, the study used deep sequencing on TCR alpha and beta repertoires from monozygotic twins, unrelated adults of various ages, and cord blood. Replicate twin experiments were performed at different times using different library preparation protocols to rule out contamination. What the work shows at the level of the full study, not this receptor alone: Out-of-frame TCR alpha sharing in monozygotic twins was systematically underestimated by recombination models, whereas sharing between unrelated individuals was in agreement with the recombination models. Invariant T cells such as MAIT and iNKT could partly confound zero-insertion analyses, although diverse VJ usage argued against such confounding for most clonotypes. Fewer insertions were carried by abundant cord blood beta clonotypes, a similar but weaker trend appeared in young adult naive repertoires, and no such trend appeared in memory repertoires. Because the same donors could not be followed over many years, conclusions were based on cross-sectional statistical analysis. Compared with coincidental sharing between unrelated individuals, out-of-frame TCR alpha sequences shared between twins showed an excess of sequences with low generation probability. In beta out-of-frame sequences, excess twin sharing was weaker, because having fewer shared sequences lowered the signal-to-noise ratio.

From the cysteine through the phenylalanine, the CDR3 covers 11 amino acids. Here the CDR3 DNA is all that survives: 33 bases in frame from base 1. V drops 2 bases and J drops 9 bases, leaving 5 bases in between. CDR1 and CDR2 are read off the germline V gene (reference sequence) as SEHNR and FQNEAQ. Only healthy Caucasian donors were included. Three pairs of female monozygotic twins, all aged roughly 18 to 29 years, made up the twin cohort. Peripheral blood mononuclear cells were the source from which RNA for the TCR libraries was isolated. The library relied on 5' RACE. The sequencer listed for this sample is Illumina HiSeq 2000. A universal primer binding site was introduced by template switching, and a unique molecular identifier was present in the final cDNA, enabling accurate counting of TCR cDNA molecules. Specific primers in the conserved constant-segment region were used to synthesize first-strand cDNA for TCR alpha and beta chains. To control for contamination, every cDNA library was double barcoded, receiving both a SMART-Mk sample barcode and Illumina barcodes. TruSeq adapter sequences and Illumina sample barcodes were added in two successive PCR steps. TCR alpha and beta cDNA libraries were sequenced on the Illumina HiSeq platform with custom primers. Per the source publication's procedure: Unique molecular identifiers were extracted from raw reads with MiGEC, and CDR3 positions were determined with MiXCR. Recombination models were inferred per individual with the repgenHMM and IGoR tools using an EM algorithm. Shared clonotypes were analyzed with the tcR package in R, and sharing was normalized by the product of cloneset sizes. To study raw recombination free of thymic and clonal selection effects, out-of-frame nonproductive sequences were analyzed. TCRdb took the public reads, trimmed them with fastp at Q25, ran MiXCR for clone calling and kept in-frame beta chains. Every CDR3 protein is listed once, alongside the most common genes and DNA of its rows. These V and J calls are TCRdb output, not the study's own analysis. This sample has some 900,000 distinct CDR3 sequences in its table, and around an eighth of those were observed once. The top ten hold 1.5% to 2% of the sample.

These data also formed part of another study, on yellow fever vaccine responses in identical twins. The second study's paper adds: According to the authors, in identical twins the way T cells responded to vaccination appeared partly convergent and partly personalized. The study precisely tracked vaccine-responding T cell clones in identical twins.

Sequencing was performed on PBMCs. The rearranged chain carries TRBV7-9 and TRBJ2-1, with the D gene call left open. This TCR was sampled from a woman aged 18-29 years in good health. The base sequence is TGTGCCAGCAGCTTATATCCTGAGCAGTTCTTC. Translated, this is CASSLYPEQFF.